This T cell receptor beta chain was documented in a study of CD8+CD57+ T cells in acquired aplastic anemia (dated by TCRdb to between 2018 and 2020). Notes on the research overall: A mean of approximately 3 ug of DNA, ranging from about 0.19 to 27.4 ug, was extracted from sorted CD4+ and CD8+ cells. CD8+CD57+ expansion was defined as frequency above the mean frequency observed in healthy subjects.

At least ten counts were recorded for this clonotype. This receptor's antigen is unknown. There are no base qualities to consult, and no much larger clone falls within one base. What the research found in general, with its limitations: CD8+ Simpson's diversity did not differ significantly between patients and healthy controls (P=0.060). Around 30 CD8+ CDR3 sequences were found to be shared between patients and controls, but these sequences appeared to be highly expressed in patients and within the immunodominant clones of the patients.

Patients chosen for sequencing had shown expansion of CD8+CD57+ cells by flow cytometry. Every patient had severe acquired aplastic anemia, diagnosed using the International Study of Aplastic Anemia and Agranulocytosis and Camitta criteria. No therapy had been received by the patients at the time of blood sampling. The study deep-sequenced TCR repertoires of sorted CD4+ and CD8+ blood T cells from severe aplastic anemia patients and healthy subjects. In the USA, patient enrollment took place under clinicaltrials.gov protocols 00001620, 01623167, 00001397, 00071045, 00081523 and 00961064. Ficoll-Paque density gradient centrifugation was used to isolate peripheral blood mononuclear cells. Before DNA extraction, CD4+ and CD8+ T cells were sorted with FACS or magnetic beads. Profiling of TCR beta VDJ combinations and CDR3 sequences used genomic DNA as the template. TCR repertoire sequencing was run on an Illumina HiSeq 2000. As for how the authors treated the data: TRBV/TRBJ rearrangement plots, CDR3 size and DJ length profiles, and Simpson's diversity index were used to assess repertoires. The most abundant DNA sequence in the deep sequencing data was taken as the immunodominant clone. CDR3 amino acid sequences were checked for sharing across subjects and were also compared against the VDJdb database and published repertoires. TCRdb ran its own pipeline on the public reads, namely fastp trimming at Q25 and MiXCR clone calling, and kept in-frame beta chains. Entries are consolidated by CDR3 protein sequence, retaining the most common genes and DNA. In this record, the V and J calls reflect TCRdb's handling and not the investigators' own analysis. The sample table shows about 120,000 distinct CDR3 sequences, and 40% are seen once. Around 2.7% of the sample goes to the ten largest clones.

V loses 6 bases, J loses 4 bases, and the germline ends lie 21 bases apart. CDR1 and CDR2 are read off the germline V gene (reference sequence) as DFQATT and SNEGSKA. The CDR3, from cysteine to phenylalanine, totals 15 residues. Only the CDR3 DNA is retained, 45 bases long and in frame from the first base. The receptor's source is a human donor with aplastic anemia. The chain couples TRBV20-1 to TRBJ1-2; no D gene is confidently identified. Sequencing input: sorted CD4+, CD8+, or CD8+CD57+ T cells (not recorded which) from PBMCs. The CDR3 protein sequence reads: CSASFDRSLGYGYTF. The nucleotides read TGCAGTGCATCTTTTGACCGGTCTCTAGGCTATGGCTACACCTTC.